This T cell receptor beta chain was identified during a study of blood T cell repertoires in COVID-19. Study-wide background: There were acute and convalescent COVID-19 samples, and they came from the United States, Italy and Spain. PBMCs, B-cell-depleted T cells, or T cells provided the cDNA or gDNA that made up the material.

This clone was seen only once. In the original analysis: Reference gene primer amplification yielded estimated nucleated cell counts. Clones were sequenced by immunoSEQ multiplex PCR, and TCRdb holds only the in-frame ones, with some missing. V, J and clone size are taken as reported in that table, and D and trimming were inferred from the DNA itself. The data contain about 430,000 clones, approximately 90% of them seen just once; the ten biggest clones take up 0.8% to 0.9%. The Seattle patients joined while their infection was active and were tracked longitudinally afterward. V lost 1 base, J lost 2 bases, and 11 bases lay in between. CDR3 length: 15 residues. Germline lookup yields CDR1 SEHNR and CDR2 FQNEAQ (reference sequence).

The source material was peripheral blood. V is TRBV7-9 and J is TRBJ1-1, with TRBD1 as a possible D gene (5 bases). This clonotype was sampled from a man aged 18 to 35 with COVID-19, enrolled during active disease. In DNA, the CDR3 is TGTGCCAGCAGCTTAGACCTGGGGGGTAACACTGAAGCTTTCTTT. Amino acid sequence: CASSLDLGGNTEAFF.